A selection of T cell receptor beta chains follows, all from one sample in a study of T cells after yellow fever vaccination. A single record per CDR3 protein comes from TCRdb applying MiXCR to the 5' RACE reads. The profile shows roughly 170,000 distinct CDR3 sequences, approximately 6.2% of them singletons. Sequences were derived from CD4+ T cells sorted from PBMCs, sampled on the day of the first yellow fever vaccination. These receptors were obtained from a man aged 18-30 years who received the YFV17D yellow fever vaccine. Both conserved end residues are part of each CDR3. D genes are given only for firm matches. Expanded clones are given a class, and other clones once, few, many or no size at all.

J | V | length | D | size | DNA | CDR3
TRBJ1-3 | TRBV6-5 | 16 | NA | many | TGTGCCAGCAGTTATGGGACGGCCTCTTCTGGAAACACCATATATTTT | CASSYGTASSGNTIYF
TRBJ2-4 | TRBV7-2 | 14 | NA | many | TGTGCCAGCAGCCCGGGATCAGCGAGGAACATTCAGTACTTC | CASSPGSARNIQYF
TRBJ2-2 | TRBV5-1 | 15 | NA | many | TGCGCCAGCAGCTTGGCGGCAGAGGGGGACGGGGAGCTGTTTTTT | CASSLAAEGDGELFF
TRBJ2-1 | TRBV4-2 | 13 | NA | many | TGTGCCAGCAGCCATCAGAAAGGTCTCGAGCAGTTCTTC | CASSHQKGLEQFF
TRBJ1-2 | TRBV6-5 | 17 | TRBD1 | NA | TGTGCCAGCAGTTCGCCCCGGACAGGGATCATGGACTATGGCTACACCTTC | CASSSPRTGIMDYGYTF
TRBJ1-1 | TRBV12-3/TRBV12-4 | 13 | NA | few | TGTGCCAGCAGTCCCAGGCCGAAAACTGAAGCTTTCTTT | CASSPRPKTEAFF
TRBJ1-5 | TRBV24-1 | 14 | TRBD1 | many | TGTGCCACCAGTGACCAGGGGGATAATCAGCCCCAGCATTTT | CATSDQGDNQPQHF
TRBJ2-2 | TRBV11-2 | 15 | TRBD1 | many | TGTGCCAGCAGCCGGGACAGGGGGTACACCGGGGAGCTGTTTTTT | CASSRDRGYTGELFF
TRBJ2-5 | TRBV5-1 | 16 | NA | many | TGCGCCAGCAGCGGGGGGACAGCGCCCCTACAAGAGACCCAGTACTTC | CASSGGTAPLQETQYF
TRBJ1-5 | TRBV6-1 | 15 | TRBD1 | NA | TGTGCCAGCAGGTCTGTCGGGACAGGGACTCAGCCCCAGCATTTT | CASRSVGTGTQPQHF
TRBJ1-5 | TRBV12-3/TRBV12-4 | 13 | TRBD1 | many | TGTGCCAGCGGGACAGGGGGCAATCAGCCCCAGCATTTT | CASGTGGNQPQHF